The 8 T cell receptor beta chains below all came from one sample that was sequenced in a study of blood T cell repertoires in COVID-19. Measured with immunoSEQ multiplex PCR; TCRdb has only the in-frame clones, and not every one. The data show 250,000 to 300,000 clones, more than 85% seen once. What was sequenced was peripheral blood. These receptors all come from a young woman with COVID-19, enrolled during active disease.

J is TRBJ2-6 and V is TRBV28; D is ambiguous. The CDR3 runs 15 residues. Trimming took 6 bases from V and 0 from J, leaving 9 bases between them. CDR1 is MDHEN, CDR2 SYDVKM, per germline. This chain's CDR3 is CASRFVSSGANVLTF. Written as DNA, the CDR3 is TGTGCCAGCAGGTTCGTCAGCTCTGGGGCCAACGTCCTGACTTTC.

The chain uses TRBV28 and TRBJ2-7, with TRBD2 identical over 9 bases. The germline V gene encodes CDR1 MDHEN and CDR2 SYDVKM. This CDR3 has 14 amino acids. V lost 5 bases to trimming and J lost 6 bases; unmatched junction nucleotides: 8. CDR3 amino acids: CASSLAGSRGEQYF. CDR3 DNA sequence: TGTGCCAGCAGTCTAGCGGGGTCCCGGGGCGAGCAGTACTTC.

The chain uses TRBV5-5 and TRBJ1-1, with D maybe TRBD1 (5 bases). There are 14 residues in the CDR3. Trimming removed 0 bases at V and 5 bases at J, with 11 bases between. Germline values: CDR1 SGHKS, CDR2 YYEKEE (reference sequence). CDR3 amino acids: CASSLGGGATEAFF. The DNA for the CDR3 is TGTGCCAGCAGCTTGGGCGGAGGGGCTACTGAAGCTTTCTTT.

V and J are TRBV3-1 (or the pseudogene TRBV3-2) and TRBJ2-7, with TRBD2 identical over 10 bases. Per germline, CDR1 LGHDT and CDR2 YNNKEL (reference sequence). The CDR3 length is 15 residues. The V segment lost 0 bases and the J segment 4 bases; nucleotides outside the gene matches: 3. The CDR3, as DNA: TGTGCCAGCAGCCAAGACGCTAGCGGGAGTTACGAGCAGTACTTC. Amino acids: CASSQDASGSYEQYF.

This clone has only a few counts. The rearrangement joins TRBV30 to TRBJ2-7; 7 nucleotides line up with TRBD2. CDR1 and CDR2 (germline): GTSNPN, SVGIG (reference sequence). J lost 0 bases, V lost 4 bases, and 3 bases had no gene match. CDR3 length: 13 residues. The DNA of the CDR3 is TGTGCCTGGACTAAGCGGGGCTCCTACGAGCAGTACTTC. Residues: CAWTKRGSYEQYF.

The chain combines TRBV5-1 with TRBJ2-1, with unresolved D. V was shortened by 3 bases and J by 2 bases, with 12 bases between the two germline ends. The CDR3 contains 15 residues. CDR1 and CDR2 (germline): SGHRS, YFSETQ. This CDR3 reads CASSWSYYPYNEQFF. CDR3 nucleotides: TGCGCCAGCAGCTGGTCCTACTACCCCTACAATGAGCAGTTCTTC.

The chain combines TRBV5-6 with TRBJ1-2, with D maybe TRBD1 (6 bases). The CDR3 runs to 16 residues. Germline V gene data show CDR1 as SGHDT and CDR2 as YYEEEE. V shed 4 bases and J shed 4 bases, with 20 bases lying between them. The CDR3 region is CASSKQGPGDSYGYTF. The CDR3 DNA reads TGTGCCAGCAGCAAGCAGGGACCAGGGGATAGCTATGGCTACACCTTC.

The rearrangement uses TRBV7-2 and TRBJ2-1; 9 bases agree with TRBD2. V lost 1 base, J lost 5 bases, and 12 bases stayed unmatched. Looked up from germline, CDR1 is SGHTA and CDR2 is FQGNSA. This CDR3 comprises 18 residues. The CDR3 bases are TGTGCCAGCAGCTTAGTCCCTAGCGGGATTATTATTGACAATGAGCAGTTCTTC. It translates to CASSLVPSGIIIDNEQFF.